One sample yielded the 8 T cell receptor beta chains listed below, sequenced in a study of CD8 T cells in ankylosing spondylitis. Antigen specificity for these receptors is unknown. TCRdb re-analysed the 5' RACE reads in MiXCR, keeping a single row per CDR3 protein. There are some 130,000 distinct CDR3 sequences in the sample; 17% occur only once, and roughly 30% lies in the top ten. Study-wide points: It appeared that ankylosing spondylitis blood was characterized by a TCR beta motif of about 8 highly homologous variants.

The specimen was blood, either unsorted or a sorted T cell fraction (not recorded which). The origin of the receptors is a male donor with ankylosing spondylitis.

This clonotype has a count of ten or more. The gene calls are TRBV7-7 and TRBJ2-2; D ambiguous. The V gene's germline CDR1 is SSHAT and CDR2 FNYEAQ (reference sequence). Trimming removed 2 bases at V and 0 bases at J, with 7 bases between. The CDR3 spans 15 residues. The CDR3 loop reads CASSLWQTNTGELFF. DNA of the CDR3: TGTGCCAGCAGCTTATGGCAAACGAACACCGGGGAGCTGTTTTTT.

The chain uses TRBV11-2 and TRBJ2-2; TRBD2 matches 9 bases. Germline V lookup: CDR1 SGHAT, CDR2 FQNNGV. The CDR3 totals 14 residues. V gave up 8 bases and J gave up 7 bases; unmatched junction bases: 8. The CDR3 loop is CASSDSGSIGELFF. The CDR3 DNA sequence: TGTGCCAGCTCCGATAGCGGGAGCATCGGGGAGCTGTTTTTT. Drawing the rest from reference TRBV11-2 and TRBJ2-2, the complete variable domain is EAGVAQSPRYKIIEKRQSVAFWCNPISGHATLYWYQQILGQGPKLLIQFQNNGVVDDSQLPKDRFSAERLKGVDSTLKIQPAKLEDSAVYLCASSDSGSIGELFFGEGSRLTVL.

This clonotype occurred a few times. The rearrangement links TRBV27 to TRBJ1-1; perhaps TRBD1 as D (5 bases). The V gene's germline CDR1 is MNHEY and CDR2 SMNVEV (reference sequence). The length of the CDR3 is 16 residues. The V gene lost 6 bases and the J gene lost 6 bases, with 23 bases spanning the gap. CDR3 bases: TGTGCCAGCAGCGCTCCGGGACGACTCCAATCTCCTGAAGCTTTCTTT. Encoded protein: CASSAPGRLQSPEAFF.

This clonotype has ten or more counts. The junction differs from germline at one of its ends, possibly a read error. This sequence joins TRBV7-3 and TRBJ2-2; TRBD1 is a possible D gene (5 bases). The CDR3 covers 13 residues. Germline CDR1 and CDR2: SGHTA and FQGTGA. CDR3 DNA: TGCGCCAGCAGCTTGGCAGGGACCGGGGAGCTGTTTTTT. Its translation is CASSLAGTGELFF.

The V gene is TRBV7-9, the J gene TRBJ2-7; tentative D call: TRBD2 (6 bases). This CDR3 region has 15 residues. In germline, CDR1 is SEHNR, CDR2 FQNEAQ (reference sequence). The germline V and J ends were trimmed by 5 bases and 1 base, with 15 bases remaining between them. CDR3 amino acids: CASSPLGLHSYEQYF. The CDR3 nucleotides read TGTGCCAGCAGCCCCCTGGGACTGCATTCCTACGAGCAGTACTTC.

V usage is TRBV6-6 and J usage is TRBJ1-2; D call uncertain. CDR3 length: 12 residues. Trimming stripped 2 bases from V and 8 bases from J, with 9 bases between. Per the germline V gene, CDR1 is MNHNY and CDR2 is SVGAGI (reference sequence). The CDR3: CASSYGQKGYTF. The CDR3 region has the DNA TGTGCCAGCAGTTACGGGCAGAAGGGCTACACCTTC.

A few counts support this clonotype. DNA of the CDR3: TGTGCCAGCAGTCTCCTTCGCATGAACAATGAGCAGTTCTTC. It encodes CASSLLRMNNEQFF. The V and J genes are TRBV28 and TRBJ2-1; no reliable D call. The CDR3 spans 14 residues. In germline, CDR1 is MDHEN, CDR2 SYDVKM. With 5 bases removed from V and 5 bases from J, the gap between germline ends came to 13 bases.

The chain links TRBV12-3 or TRBV12-4 to TRBJ2-7; D remains unclear. CDR3 length equals 13 residues. With 6 bases removed from V and 1 base from J, the gap between germline ends came to 10 bases. CDR3 nucleotides: TGTGCCAGCAGCCAGGAGTTATCCTACGAGCAGTACTTC. Encoded protein: CASSQELSYEQYF.